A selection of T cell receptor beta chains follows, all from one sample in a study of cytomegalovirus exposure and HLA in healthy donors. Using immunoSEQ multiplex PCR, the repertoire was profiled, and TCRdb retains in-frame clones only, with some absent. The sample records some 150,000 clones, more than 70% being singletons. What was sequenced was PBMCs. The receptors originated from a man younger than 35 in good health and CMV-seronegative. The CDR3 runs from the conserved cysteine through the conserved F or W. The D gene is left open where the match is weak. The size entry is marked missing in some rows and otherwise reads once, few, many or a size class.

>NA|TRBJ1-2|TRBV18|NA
TGTGCCAGCTCACCACTAGAGTCTAACTATGGCTACACCTTC
CASSPLESNYGYTF
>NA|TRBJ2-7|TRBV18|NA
TGTGCCAGCTCACCAGTGTCAGGGGAGAGCGAGCAGTACTTC
CASSPVSGESEQYF
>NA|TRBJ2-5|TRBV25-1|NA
TGTGCCAGCAGTGATAGCCGGTTGGGAGAGACCCAGTACTTC
CASSDSRLGETQYF
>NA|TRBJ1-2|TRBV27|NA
TGTGCCAGCAGTTCAACAGGGTACGGCTACACCTTC
CASSSTGYGYTF
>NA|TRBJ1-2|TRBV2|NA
TGTGCCAGCAGTGAACAGGGCCGGACTAAGGGCTACACCTTC
CASSEQGRTKGYTF
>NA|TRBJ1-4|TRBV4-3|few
TGCGCCAGCAGCCAAGACGGGGGGAAGACTAATGAAAAACTGTTTTTT
CASSQDGGKTNEKLFF
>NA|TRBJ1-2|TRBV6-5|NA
TGTGCCAGCAGTCACCAGGGAGGGACAAGCTATGGCTACACCTTC
CASSHQGGTSYGYTF
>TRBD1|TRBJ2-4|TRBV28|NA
TGTGCCAGCAGTCGGGACCAGGGGGTAAACATTCAGTACTTC
CASSRDQGVNIQYF
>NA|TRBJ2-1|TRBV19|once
TGTGCCAGTAGTATAGGCGGGCGGGGTAAGCAGTTCTTC
CASSIGGRGKQFF
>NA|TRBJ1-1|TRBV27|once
TGTGCCAATTCTTTGGTTGCGGGGAACACTGAAGCTTTCTTT
CANSLVAGNTEAFF
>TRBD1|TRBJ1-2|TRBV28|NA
TGTGCCAGCTGGACAGGGAACTATGGCTACACCTTC
CASWTGNYGYTF
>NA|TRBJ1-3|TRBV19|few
TGTGCCAGTTCCCAGGGGACGGGAAACACCATATATTTT
CASSQGTGNTIYF
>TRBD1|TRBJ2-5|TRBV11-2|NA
TGTGCCAGCAGCTTAGTGGGCAGGGGGCAGGAGACCCAGTACTTC
CASSLVGRGQETQYF
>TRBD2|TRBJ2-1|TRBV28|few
TGTGCCAGCAGTGCCTCGACTAGCGCCTACAATGAGCAGTTCTTC
CASSASTSAYNEQFF
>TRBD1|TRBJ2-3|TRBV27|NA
TGTGCCAGCAGTCGGGGGACAGGGGGCACGGTGAGGACAGATACGCAGTATTTT
CASSRGTGGTVRTDTQYF
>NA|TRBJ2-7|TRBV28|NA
TGTGCCAGCAAAGAAAGCGGGCTCAGCTCCTACGAGCAGTACTTC
CASKESGLSSYEQYF
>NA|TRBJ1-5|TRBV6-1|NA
TGTGCCAGCAGGGCTTCCGGGGACAATCAGCCCCAGCATTTT
CASRASGDNQPQHF
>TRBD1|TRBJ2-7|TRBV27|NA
TGTGCCAGCAGCCAACAGGACAGGGGGCGGGAGCAGTACTTC
CASSQQDRGREQYF
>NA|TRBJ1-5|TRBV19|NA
TGTGCCAGTAGTCCTCCAAGCGGTCAGCCCCAGCATTTT
CASSPPSGQPQHF
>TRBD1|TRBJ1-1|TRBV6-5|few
TGTGCCAGCAGTTACTCATTCGGACAGGGGATCACTGAAGCTTTCTTT
CASSYSFGQGITEAFF
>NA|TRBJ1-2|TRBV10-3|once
TGTGCCATCAGTGAGAGTGGGCCGAGCCTCTTC
CAISESGPSLF
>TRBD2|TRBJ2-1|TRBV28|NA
TGTGCCAGCAGTTTATGGGCTAGCGGGAGCTCCTACAATGAGCAGTTCTTC
CASSLWASGSSYNEQFF
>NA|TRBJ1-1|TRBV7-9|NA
TGTGCCAGCAGCTTGGAGTTGTTT
CASSLELF
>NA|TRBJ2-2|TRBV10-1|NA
TGCGCCAGCAGATTAACGGGAGAAACCGGGGAGCTGTTTTTT
CASRLTGETGELFF
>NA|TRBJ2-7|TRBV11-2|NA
TGTGCCAGCAGCCCCGCTCGGAGGGAGACACCCCCCTACGAGCAGTACTTC
CASSPARRETPPYEQYF
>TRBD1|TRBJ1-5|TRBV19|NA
TGTGCCAGTAACCCGACAGGGGGCCCAGCGTATCAGCCCCAGCATTTT
CASNPTGGPAYQPQHF
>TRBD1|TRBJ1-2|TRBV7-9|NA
TGTGCCAGCAGCGCAGGGGGAAGGGGCTACACCTTC
CASSAGGRGYTF
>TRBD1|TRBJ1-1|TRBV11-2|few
TGTGCCAGCAGCCCCGGACAGGGCGTAGGGGCTTTCTTT
CASSPGQGVGAFF
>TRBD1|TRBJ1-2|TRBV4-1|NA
TGCGCCAGCAGCCAAGTTGGGACAGACTATGGCTACACCTTC
CASSQVGTDYGYTF
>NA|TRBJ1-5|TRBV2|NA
TGTGCCAGCAGTGAAGGAGCGGAACAGCCCCAGCATTTT
CASSEGAEQPQHF
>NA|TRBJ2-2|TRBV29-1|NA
TGCAGCGTAACAGGGACCACCGGGGAGCTGTTTTTT
CSVTGTTGELFF
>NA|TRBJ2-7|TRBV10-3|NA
TGTGCCATCAGTGAGTCCGACGAGCAGTACTTC
CAISESDEQYF
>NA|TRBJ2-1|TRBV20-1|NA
TGCAGTGCTCCTACGGGGAAAAAGCAGTTCTTC
CSAPTGKKQFF